Following are 18 T cell receptor beta chains from one sample sequenced in a study of T cells after yellow fever vaccination. From the 5' RACE reads, TCRdb called clonotypes with MiXCR, one entry per CDR3 protein. The sample comprises 280,000 or so distinct CDR3 sequences, around 9.3% of which are singletons, and 3% to 4% rests with the top ten. This material consisted of CD4+ T cells sorted from PBMCs, taken 5 days after the yellow fever booster vaccination. The receptors come from a man between 18 and 35 years old who received the YFV17D yellow fever vaccine.

The sample holds a few counts of this clonotype. This sequence joins TRBV6-1 and TRBJ2-5; 10 nucleotides agree with TRBD2. Germline V gene data show CDR1 as MNHNS and CDR2 as SASEGT. The CDR3 spans 14 residues. Trimming removed 2 bases from V and 6 bases from J; junction bases left unmatched: 3. The CDR3 coding sequence is TGTGCCAGCAGTGAACAAGCGGGGGGGAAGACCCAGTACTTC. It encodes CASSEQAGGKTQYF.

This clonotype was observed many times. The chain joins TRBV3-1 to TRBJ2-4, with D possibly TRBD2 on 6 matching bases. Trimming left V 4 bases short and J 2 bases short, with 6 bases between. Germline values: CDR1 LGHDT, CDR2 YNNKEL (reference sequence). CDR3 length: 13 amino acids. The CDR3 DNA reads as TGTGCCAGCAGCCGGACTACCAAAAACATTCAGTACTTC. Its protein is CASSRTTKNIQYF.

The sample holds a few counts of this clonotype. CDR3 loop: CASSPWTLEKLFF. CDR3 in DNA: TGTGCCAGCAGCCCTTGGACGCTCGAAAAACTGTTTTTT. This sequence joins TRBV7-9 and TRBJ1-4; D remains ambiguous. Germline values: CDR1 SEHNR, CDR2 FQNEAQ (reference sequence). The CDR3 covers 13 residues. The V gene lost 5 bases and the J gene lost 8 bases, with 12 bases spanning the gap.

V and J are TRBV30 and TRBJ2-5, with 15 bases lining up with TRBD2. Trimming cost V 8 bases and J 7 bases; bases outside gene matches: 11. The CDR3 is made up of 15 amino acids. The germline V gene has CDR1 GTSNPN and CDR2 SVGIG (reference sequence). For the CDR3, the DNA is TGTGCCCGCGGGACTAGCGGGGGGAAAGGGGGGACCCAGTACTTC. Translating gives CARGTSGGKGGTQYF.

This clonotype was detected ten times or more. The CDR3, as DNA: TGTGCCAGCAGTTTATCGCGTTTCGGGCATTCGAGCACAGATACGCAGTATTTT. It yields the protein CASSLSRFGHSSTDTQYF. V and J are TRBV28 and TRBJ2-3; D unresolved. The CDR3 is 18 amino acids. V lost 1 base, J lost 0 bases, and 17 bases lay in between. Germline V CDR1 and CDR2: MDHEN, SYDVKM.

V usage is TRBV7-9 and J usage is TRBJ1-1; weak D call: TRBD1 (5 bases). The length of the CDR3 is 16 residues. The V end was cut by 1 base, the J end by 1 base, with 13 bases between. Germline lookup yields CDR1 SEHNR and CDR2 FQNEAQ (reference sequence). CDR3 residues: CASSLGSGLGNTEAFF. DNA for the CDR3: TGTGCCAGCAGCTTAGGATCAGGGTTGGGGAACACTGAAGCTTTCTTT.

This clonotype was seen many times. In nucleotides, the CDR3 is TGTGCCATCTCGGGAAGGGACACTGAAGCTTTCTTT. This gives the protein CAISGRDTEAFF. This rearrangement joins TRBV10-3 to TRBJ1-1, with no clear D. Per the germline V gene, CDR1 is ENHRY and CDR2 is SYGVKD. V was pared by 8 bases and J by 3 bases, with 10 bases between. The CDR3 covers 12 residues.

In its sample, this clonotype was seen a few times. The chain is built from TRBV9 and TRBJ1-1; D not certain. Germline CDR1 SGDLS, CDR2 YYNGEE. This CDR3 is built from 16 residues. Deletions cut 0 bases from V and 1 base from J, with 13 bases between. The CDR3 here is CASSVGGGLKNTEAFF. As DNA, the CDR3 is TGTGCCAGCAGCGTAGGTGGCGGACTTAAGAACACTGAAGCTTTCTTT.

This clonotype was counted only a few times. This chain links TRBV2 with TRBJ2-3, with no clear D. Germline CDR1 is SNHLY and CDR2 is FYNNEI. CDR3 length equals 15 residues. Between the trimmed V and J ends, which lost 4 bases and 8 bases, there was a span of 19 bases. In DNA form, the CDR3 reads TGTGCCAGCAGTGGGATGGGGTTTATAAACGGTACGCAGTATTTT. Residues: CASSGMGFINGTQYF.

This clonotype occurred a few times. The genes are TRBV7-2 and TRBJ1-5; 7 bases agree with TRBD1. The trim removed 2 bases at V and 6 bases at J, leaving 4 bases unmatched. Germline assignment: CDR1 SGHTA and CDR2 FQGNSA. This CDR3 comprises 14 residues. Written as DNA, the CDR3 is TGTGCCAGCAGCTTAACGCAGGGGGTTCAGCCCCAGCATTTT. Protein sequence: CASSLTQGVQPQHF.

This clonotype was counted a few times. The chain uses TRBV7-9 and TRBJ2-5; D is perhaps TRBD1 (5 bases). CDR1 and CDR2 from the germline V gene are SEHNR and FQNEAQ (reference sequence). The CDR3 loop spans 11 amino acids. Between the trimmed V and J ends, which lost 8 bases and 1 base, there was a span of 5 bases. In DNA form, the CDR3 reads TGTGCCAGCGACAGCCAAGAGACCCAGTACTTC. Its protein product is CASDSQETQYF.

The genes are TRBV10-3 and TRBJ2-5; the D gene is possibly TRBD1 (5 bases). Germline CDR1 reads ENHRY; CDR2 reads SYGVKD. V lost 4 bases to trimming and J lost 0 bases, with 6 bases between them. This CDR3 region has 13 residues. CDR3 sequence reads: CAISGQNQETQYF. The CDR3 DNA is TGTGCCATCAGTGGACAGAACCAAGAGACCCAGTACTTC.

CDR3 in amino acids: CASSQDLPAGTQYF. CDR3 nucleotide sequence: TGTGCCAGCAGCCAAGATTTACCTGCGGGGACCCAGTACTTC. The chain employs TRBV4-2 and TRBJ2-5, with D perhaps matching TRBD2 (5 bases). The CDR3 loop spans 14 amino acids. CDR1 LGHNA and CDR2 YNFKEQ come from the germline V gene. Trimming cost V 0 bases and J 7 bases, with 12 bases left between them.

This clonotype was seen more than once but under ten times. The chain carries TRBV5-5 and TRBJ1-3; weak D call: TRBD1 (6 bases). The CDR3 has 15 residues. Germline lookup yields CDR1 SGHKS and CDR2 YYEKEE (reference sequence). The germline V and J ends were trimmed by 4 bases and 0 bases, with 11 bases remaining between them. The chain's CDR3 is CASSTSRGSGNTIYF. CDR3 coding DNA: TGTGCCAGCAGCACGAGCAGGGGCTCTGGAAACACCATATATTTT.

This clonotype was counted only a few times. The chain joins TRBV4-1 to TRBJ1-2; tentative D call: TRBD1 (6 bases). The V gene's germline CDR1 is MGHRA and CDR2 YSYEKL. The CDR3 covers 13 residues. Trimming took off 6 bases at V and 6 bases at J, with 14 bases between the two ends. Here the CDR3 reads CASSYTGNDGYTF. CDR3 in DNA: TGCGCCAGCAGTTATACAGGGAATGATGGCTACACCTTC.

This chain connects TRBV24-1 to TRBJ1-4; D call uncertain. The germline V and J ends were trimmed by 10 bases and 3 bases, with 8 bases remaining between them. CDR3 length: 12 residues. Germline loops: CDR1 KGHDR, CDR2 SFDVKD. The CDR3 DNA follows: TGTGCCACAGGAAGGGCTAATGAAAAACTGTTTTTT. Its protein product is CATGRANEKLFF.

In this sample, this clonotype turned up a few times. The rearrangement uses TRBV3-1 and TRBJ1-5, with D hard to call. Germline CDR1 reads LGHDT; CDR2 reads YNNKEL (reference sequence). V lost 5 bases and J 3 bases, leaving 14 bases between the germline ends. The CDR3 is made up of 15 amino acids. CDR3 in amino acids: CASSLTGRYNQPQHF. The CDR3 DNA is TGTGCCAGCAGCTTGACCGGCCGGTACAATCAGCCCCAGCATTTT.

This clonotype was seen at least ten times. The genes are TRBV7-8 and TRBJ2-4; no definite D call. V was trimmed by 5 bases and J by 0 bases, leaving 14 bases between them. The CDR3 runs to 16 residues. The germline V gene encodes CDR1 SGHVS and CDR2 FQNEAQ. In DNA form, the CDR3 reads TGTGCCAGCAGCCCGAGACTGTGGCTAGCCAAAAACATTCAGTACTTC. Protein: CASSPRLWLAKNIQYF. Full variable domain (missing parts from reference TRBV7-8 and TRBJ2-4): GAGVSQSPRYKVAKRGQDVALRCDPISGHVSLFWYQQALGQGPEFLTYFQNEAQLDKSGLPSDRFFAERPEGSVSTLKIQRTQQEDSAVYLCASSPRLWLAKNIQYFGAGTRLSVL.